This T cell receptor (beta chain) emerged from a study of blood T cell repertoires in COVID-19. Study background: There were acute and convalescent COVID-19 samples, and they came from the United States, Italy and Spain. In each case, the material was cDNA or gDNA derived from T cells, B-cell-depleted T cells, or PBMCs.

TCRdb keeps only in-frame clones here, not all; method: immunoSEQ multiplex PCR. The table shows over 450,000 clones, with roughly nine tenths occurring only once. The germline V gene encodes CDR1 LGHDT and CDR2 YNNKEL (reference sequence). V was pared by 3 bases and J by 1 base, with 11 bases of the junction left unmatched. This CDR3 is built from 18 residues. Sequencing was done on a sample of peripheral blood. The receptor comes from a woman aged 45 to 65 with COVID-19, enrolled during active disease. The genes are TRBV3-1 (or the pseudogene TRBV3-2) and TRBJ2-5; 10 bases agree with TRBD2. This chain's CDR3 is CASSHDFSGGSAQETQYF. The DNA of the CDR3 is TGTGCCAGCAGCCATGACTTTAGCGGGGGGAGCGCCCAAGAGACCCAGTACTTC.